A single sample gave rise to the 6 T cell receptor beta chains below, sequenced in a study of tumor T cells in aggressive B-cell lymphoma. Repertoires were generated with immunoSEQ multiplex PCR, while TCRdb's copy carries only in-frame clones and drops some. There are roughly 9,900 clones in the sample; 85% occur only once, and approximately 4.3% lies in the top ten. The sample taken for sequencing was tumor tissue. These receptor sequences come from an adult with diffuse large B cell lymphoma.

This clone was observed a single time. The chain has TRBV5-1 and TRBJ2-7, with 8 bases identical to TRBD2. The V gene's germline CDR1 is SGHRS and CDR2 YFSETQ. V shed 6 bases and J 7 bases; nucleotides not matched to a gene: 12. CDR3 length: 14 residues. The CDR3 protein is CASIPSGGAREQYF. The CDR3 DNA reads as TGCGCCAGCATCCCCTCCGGGGGGGCGCGGGAGCAGTACTTC. The variable domain in full, completed from reference TRBV5-1 and TRBJ2-7, reads KAGVTQTPRYLIKTRGQQVTLSCSPISGHRSVSWYQQTPGQGLQFLFEYFSETQRNKGNFPGRFSGRQFSNSRSEMNVSTLELGDSALYLCASIPSGGAREQYFGPGTRLTVT.

This chain connects TRBV5-1 to TRBJ2-7, with 12 positions matching TRBD2. V gave up 0 bases and J gave up 4 bases; unmatched junction bases: 2. The CDR3 consists of 15 residues. Germline CDR1 reads SGHRS; CDR2 reads YFSETQ. CDR3 sequence (DNA): TGCGCCAGCAGCTTGGCAGGGACTAGCGGGTACGAGCAGTACTTC. Its translation: CASSLAGTSGYEQYF.

The CDR3 DNA is TGTGCCAGCAGCTTTACAGGGGACCGGCCGCATTTT. Protein product: CASSFTGDRPHF. This chain connects TRBV7-9 to TRBJ1-5; 7 bases align to TRBD1. The CDR3 is 12 amino acids. V gave up 3 bases and J gave up 15 bases; unmatched junction bases: 8. The germline CDR1 and CDR2 sequences are SEHNR and FQNEAQ (reference sequence).

The gene calls are TRBV18 and TRBJ2-7; 7 bases agree with TRBD2. The J segment lost 2 bases and the V segment lost 3 bases, leaving 10 bases of the junction unmatched. This CDR3 is 16 amino acids long. The V gene's germline CDR1 is KGHSH and CDR2 LQKENI. The CDR3 here is CASSPRWSAGAYEQYF. CDR3 DNA sequence: TGTGCCAGCTCACCCCGCTGGTCGGCGGGAGCCTACGAGCAGTACTTC. The full variable domain, rest sourced from reference TRBV18 and TRBJ2-7, is NAGVMQNPRHLVRRRGQEARLRCSPMKGHSHVYWYRQLPEEGLKFMVYLQKENIIDESGMPKERFSAEFPKEGPSILRIQQVVRGDSAAYFCASSPRWSAGAYEQYFGPGTRLTVT.

The chain uses TRBV19 and TRBJ1-2; D perhaps matches TRBD1 (5 bases). V was pared by 3 bases and J by 5 bases, with 13 bases between. Germline loops: CDR1 LNHDA, CDR2 SQIVND (reference sequence). This CDR3 has 14 residues. As DNA, the CDR3 is TGTGCCAGTAGTATGATAGGGACTGTTTATGGCTACACCTTC. Protein: CASSMIGTVYGYTF.

This sequence joins TRBV4-2 and TRBJ2-3; no firm D call. Germline CDR1 reads LGHNA; CDR2 reads YNFKEQ. The CDR3 consists of 14 residues. V lost 0 bases and J lost 4, with 8 bases in between. CDR3 protein: CASSQDVLADTQYF. CDR3 in DNA: TGTGCCAGCAGCCAAGATGTCCTAGCAGATACGCAGTATTTT.